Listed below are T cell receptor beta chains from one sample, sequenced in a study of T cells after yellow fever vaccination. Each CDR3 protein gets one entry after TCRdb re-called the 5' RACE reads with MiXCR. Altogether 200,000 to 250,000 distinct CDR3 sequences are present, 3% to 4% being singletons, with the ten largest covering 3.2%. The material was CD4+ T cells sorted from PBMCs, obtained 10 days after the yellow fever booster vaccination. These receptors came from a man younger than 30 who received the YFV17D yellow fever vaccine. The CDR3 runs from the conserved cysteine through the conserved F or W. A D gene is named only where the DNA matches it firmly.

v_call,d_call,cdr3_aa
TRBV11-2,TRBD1,CASSPWDRRETQYF
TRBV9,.,CASSATNYGYTF
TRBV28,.,CASSRAWEKLFF
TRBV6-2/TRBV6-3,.,CASSHALFRGEAFF
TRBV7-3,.,CASSLKINEKLFF
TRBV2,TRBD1,CASSQEGTGSLREAFF
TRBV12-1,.,CASSFVPLNQPQHF
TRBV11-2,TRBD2,CASSLLRLAGAFSTDTQYF
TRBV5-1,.,CASSLADYATDTQYF
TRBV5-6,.,CASAPAAKGNTEAFF
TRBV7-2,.,CASSSGVGNQPQHF
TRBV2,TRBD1,CASRPTGGVAEAFF
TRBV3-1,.,CASSQERAGETQYF
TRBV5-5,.,CASSLMNPGGYGYTF
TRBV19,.,CASSPQGFNYEQYF
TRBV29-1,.,CSVGDRRGNEKLFF